This T cell receptor (beta chain) was obtained from a study of neurological immune-mediated disorders. Sorted libraries used approximately 1 million CD4+ or CD8+ T cells. The making of cDNA relied on 5'RACE with 10-nucleotide random UMIs. A single run covered 15-18 subjects with over 180 million TCR-beta sequences. Via MiXCR, TCRdb re-called the 5' RACE reads, giving one row per CDR3 protein. The table records 52,000 or so distinct CDR3 sequences, over 3.5% of them present only once. This clonotype was counted many times. With V trimmed by 8 bases and J by 5 bases, 8 bases remained unmatched. The CDR3 sequence is 14 residues long. Germline loops: CDR1 MNHNY, CDR2 SVGAGI (reference sequence).

This receptor was identified in a woman in her thirties or forties with multiple sclerosis. Sample: CD4+ T cells from blood. The gene calls are TRBV6-6 and TRBJ2-5; 10 nucleotides agree with TRBD2. This chain's CDR3 is CASGQRGGIETQYF. CDR3 nucleotides: TGTGCCAGCGGCCAGCGGGGGGGGATCGAGACCCAGTACTTC.